The 27 T cell receptor beta chains given below trace back to one sample, sequenced in a study of siplizumab effects on memory and regulatory T cells. Antigen specificity for these receptors is unknown. Mixed lymphocyte reaction cells underwent about 6 days of coculture at 37°C. The table came from immunoSEQ multiplex PCR; TCRdb's copy has only in-frame clones and leaves some out. The table shows 18,000 or so clones, with 40% to 60% occurring only once. The specimen was CFSE-low (dividing) CD4+ T cells sorted from an allogeneic mixed lymphocyte reaction. The receptors stem from a human donor in good health; the cells came from an allogeneic mixed lymphocyte reaction.

This clone was observed a few times. The rearrangement links TRBV9 to TRBJ2-3; possibly TRBD2 for D (5 bases). The V end was cut by 3 bases, the J end by 3 bases, with 11 bases between. This CDR3 comprises 14 residues. CDR1 and CDR2 from the germline V gene are SGDLS and YYNGEE. The CDR3 coding sequence is TGTGCCAGCAGCGGTTGGACTGTAACAGATACGCAGTATTTT. Its translation: CASSGWTVTDTQYF.

This chain links TRBV7-2 with TRBJ2-5; D is unclear. V lost 1 base and J 5 bases, leaving 8 bases between the germline ends. Per germline, CDR1 SGHTA and CDR2 FQGNSA. CDR3 size: 13 residues. CDR3 nucleotides: TGTGCCAGCAGCTTAGGGCTGGGGGAGACCCAGTACTTC. As protein: CASSLGLGETQYF.

The gene calls are TRBV19 and TRBJ2-4, with a weak D call TRBD1 (7 bases). Germline V gene sequence: CDR1 LNHDA, CDR2 SQIVND (reference sequence). The ends were cut back, 3 bases at V and 9 bases at J, with 12 bases in the middle. The CDR3 spans 13 residues. CDR3 amino acids: CASSIQGGGIQYF. CDR3 coding DNA: TGTGCCAGTAGTATTCAGGGGGGCGGCATTCAGTACTTC.

The V call is TRBV11-2, the J call TRBJ1-1, with D unclear. V dropped 5 bases and J dropped 0 bases, with 16 bases sitting between them. CDR3 length: 16 amino acids. Germline CDR1 reads SGHAT; CDR2 reads FQNNGV. This chain's CDR3 is CASSPPVGMMNTEAFF. The CDR3 DNA is TGTGCCAGCAGCCCTCCGGTAGGGATGATGAACACTGAAGCTTTCTTT. The entire variable domain, with the rest obtained from reference TRBV11-2 and TRBJ1-1, is as follows: EAGVAQSPRYKIIEKRQSVAFWCNPISGHATLYWYQQILGQGPKLLIQFQNNGVVDDSQLPKDRFSAERLKGVDSTLKIQPAKLEDSAVYLCASSPPVGMMNTEAFFGQGTRLTVV.

The genes are TRBV18 and TRBJ1-1; D not resolved. Deletions cut 5 bases from V and 0 bases from J, with 7 bases between. Looked up from germline, CDR1 is KGHSH and CDR2 is LQKENI. The CDR3 is 13 residues long. The CDR3 bases are TGTGCCAGCTCAGCGACGGTGAACACTGAAGCTTTCTTT. The encoded protein is CASSATVNTEAFF.

This chain uses TRBV15 with TRBJ2-3; 8 positions match TRBD2. V lost 5 bases and J lost 4; bases outside the gene matches: 5. The CDR3 runs 14 residues. Germline V gene data show CDR1 as LNHNV and CDR2 as YYDKDF (reference sequence). CDR3 DNA sequence: TGTGCCACCAGCCCTCGGGGGGGCCCAGATACGCAGTATTTT. It specifies CATSPRGGPDTQYF.

CDR3 region: CASSIQSTDTQYF. CDR3 in DNA: TGTGCCAGTAGTATACAGAGCACAGATACGCAGTATTTT. The chain recombines TRBV19 with TRBJ2-3; D remains unclear. The V gene's germline CDR1 is LNHDA and CDR2 SQIVND (reference sequence). The CDR3 loop spans 13 amino acids. Trimming cost V 2 bases and J 0 bases, with 3 bases left between them.

The chain uses TRBV12-2 and TRBJ2-2; the DNA was not used to check the table's D call, TRBD2. TRBV12-2 is tagged as a pseudogene. The CDR3 runs to 17 residues. The CDR3 DNA is TGTGCAAGTCGCTTAAGGCGGGGGGTTTCGAACACCGGGGAGCTGTTTTTT. It is translated as CASRLRRGVSNTGELFF.

The chain recombines TRBV11-1 with TRBJ2-7; TRBD2 matches 9 bases. The CDR3 has 14 residues. Trimming at V came to 5 bases and at J to 3 bases, leaving 5 bases not matched to a gene. CDR1 is SGHAT, CDR2 FQDESV, per germline (reference sequence). CDR3 nucleotide sequence: TGTGCCAGCAGCCGGAGCGGGGGGTTCTACGAGCAGTACTTC. This translates into CASSRSGGFYEQYF.

This clone has only a few counts. The rearrangement joins TRBV7-3 to TRBJ2-3; 15 nucleotides line up with TRBD2. The CDR3 totals 18 residues. The germline V gene encodes CDR1 SGHTA and CDR2 FQGTGA. The ends lost 4 bases at V and 5 bases at J; junction bases unmatched: 10. CDR3 nucleotides: TGTGCCAGCAGCTGGGGACTAGCGGGGGGCCCTCATGGAGATACGCAGTATTTT. Amino acid sequence: CASSWGLAGGPHGDTQYF.

This clone was counted between two and nine times. This rearrangement joins TRBV10-1 to TRBJ2-3; D is perhaps TRBD1 (5 bases). The CDR3 covers 14 residues. Trimming stripped 3 bases from V and 3 bases from J, with 10 bases between. Germline V lookup: CDR1 WNHNN, CDR2 SYGVQD (reference sequence). Written as DNA, the CDR3 is TGCGCCAGCAGTGATGACAGCAGTACAGATACGCAGTATTTT. Translating gives CASSDDSSTDTQYF.

This rearrangement joins TRBV6-6 to TRBJ2-7; 7 nucleotides line up with TRBD1. Germline values: CDR1 MNHNY, CDR2 SVGAGI (reference sequence). V lost 2 bases, J lost 2 bases, and 6 bases stayed unmatched. CDR3 length equals 15 residues. CDR3: CASSYPATGAYEQYF. The DNA of the CDR3 is TGTGCCAGCAGTTACCCGGCCACAGGGGCCTACGAGCAGTACTTC.

This clone appeared a few times. The V call is TRBV5-1, the J call TRBJ2-3, with 12 bases matching TRBD2. Unmatched junction bases numbered 5, after V lost 0 bases and J lost 3 bases. The V gene's germline CDR1 is SGHRS and CDR2 YFSETQ. CDR3 length: 17 residues. The CDR3 bases are TGCGCCAGCAGCTTGGACCCTAGCGGGGGGGCGACAGATACGCAGTATTTT. This encodes CASSLDPSGGATDTQYF.

The chain links TRBV6-5 to TRBJ1-1, with D possibly matching TRBD1 (6 bases). Germline V gene sequence: CDR1 MNHEY, CDR2 SVGAGI. Trimming removed 5 bases at V and 1 base at J, with 14 bases between. The CDR3 runs to 15 residues. The CDR3 bases are TGTGCCAGCAGTGCTACTGGACAGCCGAACACTGAAGCTTTCTTT. Protein product: CASSATGQPNTEAFF.

The chain is built from TRBV18 and TRBJ2-7; 7 positions agree with TRBD1. The germline V gene encodes CDR1 KGHSH and CDR2 LQKENI. This CDR3 is 13 amino acids long. V shed 3 bases, J shed 4 bases, and the junction held 3 bases outside the gene matches. The CDR3 loop is CASSPGQTYEQYF. For the CDR3, the DNA is TGTGCCAGCTCACCGGGACAGACTTACGAGCAGTACTTC.

V gene TRBV29-1 combines with J gene TRBJ2-3, with 11 nucleotides matching TRBD2. The CDR3 totals 14 residues. J lost 7 bases, V lost 5 bases, and 8 bases had no gene match. Germline loops: CDR1 SQVTM, CDR2 ANQGSEA. The CDR3 protein is CSVRLAGGVNTQYF. Written as DNA, the CDR3 is TGCAGCGTTAGGCTAGCGGGGGGTGTAAATACGCAGTATTTT.

The chain joins TRBV28 to TRBJ2-5; a possible D gene is TRBD1 (5 bases). The CDR3 contains 15 residues. The ends were cut back, 3 bases at V and 3 bases at J, with 14 bases in the middle. Germline V gene lookup returns CDR1 MDHEN and CDR2 SYDVKM. The chain's CDR3 is CASSLWQAGKETQYF. The CDR3, as DNA: TGTGCCAGCAGTTTGTGGCAGGCAGGGAAAGAGACCCAGTACTTC.

This clone was picked up a small number of times. The chain combines TRBV19 with TRBJ1-2; 8 bases agree with TRBD1. CDR3 length: 15 residues. V lost 0 bases and J lost 7; bases outside the gene matches: 7. Germline loops: CDR1 LNHDA, CDR2 SQIVND (reference sequence). In DNA, the CDR3 is TGTGCCAGTAGTATAGATCCGGACAGGGCGGCTGGCTACACCTTC. Translation: CASSIDPDRAAGYTF.

This clone was counted between two and nine times. The rearrangement links TRBV5-6 to TRBJ1-1; D perhaps matches TRBD1 (5 bases). Trimming removed 0 bases from V and 5 bases from J, with 11 bases in between. The CDR3 extends over 14 amino acids. The germline gives CDR1 SGHDT, CDR2 YYEEEE. The DNA of the CDR3 is TGTGCCAGCAGCTTGGCCTCCGGGGGGACTGAAGCTTTCTTT. Protein product: CASSLASGGTEAFF.

The chain links TRBV4-2 to TRBJ2-3, with D perhaps matching TRBD2 (5 bases). This CDR3 has 18 amino acids. CDR1 is LGHNA and CDR2 is YNFKEQ in the germline V gene. V was clipped by 4 bases and J by 2 bases, with 22 bases between them. The CDR3 is CASSPPGVVSSLTDTQYF. The CDR3 DNA sequence: TGTGCCAGCAGCCCCCCCGGGGTAGTCTCCTCTCTCACAGATACGCAGTATTTT.

V and J are TRBV18 and TRBJ2-1; tentative D call: TRBD1 (5 bases). This CDR3 contains 15 residues. Trimming removed 5 bases at V and 0 bases at J, with 11 bases between. Germline CDR1 reads KGHSH; CDR2 reads LQKENI. The CDR3 here is CASSGAERSYNEQFF. The CDR3, as DNA: TGTGCCAGCTCAGGGGCAGAACGCTCCTACAATGAGCAGTTCTTC.

The chain is built from TRBV4-1 and TRBJ2-1; 8 positions agree with TRBD2. This CDR3 comprises 16 residues. The germline V gene has CDR1 MGHRA and CDR2 YSYEKL. J was trimmed by 0 bases and V by 1 base; bases with no gene match: 2. The CDR3 bases are TGCGCCAGCAGCCAAGCAACTAGCGGCTCCTACAATGAGCAGTTCTTC. Its protein is CASSQATSGSYNEQFF.

A few counts support this clone. The CDR3 nucleotides are TGTGCCAGCAGACAAATGCTAGGTCCAGATACGCAGTATTTT. It yields the protein CASRQMLGPDTQYF. The chain is built from TRBV2 and TRBJ2-3; D unresolved. The CDR3 is made up of 14 amino acids. V dropped 6 bases and J dropped 4 bases, with 14 bases sitting between them. Germline V gene lookup returns CDR1 SNHLY and CDR2 FYNNEI.

The chain uses TRBV6-5 and TRBJ1-2; possible D gene TRBD1, 5 bases. The germline V gene has CDR1 MNHEY and CDR2 SVGAGI. The CDR3 consists of 15 residues. Trimming stripped 6 bases from V and 8 bases from J, with 22 bases between. DNA of the CDR3: TGTGCCAGCAGGGGGGATATGACGGGCGAGGGCGGCTACACCTTC. This gives the protein CASRGDMTGEGGYTF.

The rearrangement links TRBV5-3 to TRBJ1-2; D is ambiguous. TRBV5-3 is an ORF; its function is uncertain. Trimming left V 6 bases short and J 4 bases short, with 16 bases between. The CDR3 runs 14 residues. CDR3 region: CARIGVRKTYGYTF. CDR3 nucleotides: TGTGCCAGAATTGGGGTGAGAAAGACCTATGGCTACACCTTC.

This sequence joins TRBV5-1 and TRBJ2-3, with 9 bases lining up with TRBD1. Germline V gives CDR1 SGHRS, CDR2 YFSETQ. The CDR3 length is 14 residues. V dropped 5 bases and J dropped 3; count of bases not matched to a gene: 4. The CDR3 reads CASRIGTGTDTQYF. The CDR3 DNA sequence: TGCGCCAGCAGAATCGGGACAGGGACAGATACGCAGTATTTT.

The chain uses TRBV9 and TRBJ2-6; no definite D call. Germline V gene lookup returns CDR1 SGDLS and CDR2 YYNGEE. The V and J ends lost 0 bases and 3 bases respectively, with 13 bases between them. There are 17 residues in the CDR3. The CDR3 DNA is TGTGCCAGCAGCGTAGCCGGGTCCGCTCGTGGGGCCAACGTCCTGACTTTC. The encoded protein is CASSVAGSARGANVLTF.